This TCR beta chain originates from a study of T cells in Graves' hyperthyroidism and ophthalmopathy. Looked up from germline, CDR1 is SGHAT and CDR2 is FQNNGV. The CDR3 has 17 amino acids. Inclusion characteristics of ophthalmopathy patients comprised a Clinical Activity Score of at least 3, a NOSPECS grade of at least 4, and duration under 3 months. The study based diagnoses on clinical symptoms, serum thyroxine and TRAb, thyroid ultrasound and orbital computed tomography. Findings and limits, study-wide: A model of 13 V-J pairs discriminated ophthalmopathy from stable hyperthyroidism. Most thyroid clonotypes with frequency above 0.001 were detected in blood.

To note about this clonotype: Its target is unknown. At one end, the junction sequence differs from germline, possibly due to a read error.

The source material, RNA transcripts, was used to amplify TCR beta CDR3 regions. TCR CDR3 underwent first-round RT-PCR with the HTBI primer set. TCRdb reprocessed the multiplex PCR reads via MiXCR and lists one record per CDR3 protein. The sample has more than 350,000 distinct CDR3 sequences; approximately 15% are singletons. The sample was blood. This chain joins TRBV11-2 and TRBJ2-1; 12 bases map to TRBD2. The sequence was collected from a woman aged 30 to 39 with Graves' ophthalmopathy. CDR3 sequence: CASNLLAGGSGRNEQFF. For the CDR3, the DNA is TGTGCCAGCAACTTACTAGCGGGAGGCTCGGGACGCAATGAGCAGTTCTTC.